What follows is one T cell receptor (beta chain) and its context. The specificity of this receptor is unknown. Each CD8+ T cell subset was flow-sorted in triplicate, with under 350,000 cells per subset placed directly into RLT lysis buffer. Using standard density gradient centrifugation, peripheral blood mononuclear cells were isolated from buffy coats. An RNeasy Mini Kit was used to extract total RNA from the sorted cells. These data are taken from a study of CXCR3-negative and CXCR3-positive naive CD8 T cells (dated by TCRdb to 2018 to 2020). Regarding the research as a whole: Approximately 140 million TRB reads were obtained in total, roughly 1.5 +/- 0.3 million reads per library. The diversity and physicochemical repertoire analyses included ten to eleven donors pooled from two independent experiments. Naive subsets from five or six donors and memory cells from 3 donors were included in the TRBV-TRBJ cluster analysis.

The data were produced on a NextSeq 550. The Human TCR Profiling Kit (MiLaboratory) was used to make UMI-labeled 5' RACE TRB cDNA libraries. The full amount of extracted RNA was used for cDNA synthesis, and the full amount of resulting cDNA was used for PCR amplification. The libraries were made side by side, with each library going through the same number of PCR cycles. On the authors' methods: With a requirement of at least two reads per UMI, MIGEC and MiXCR extracted about 49,000 +/- 11,000 unique UMI-labeled TRB cDNA molecules per library. On average, roughly 40,000 +/- 10,000 functional in-frame TRB CDR3 nucleotide clonotypes lacking stop codons were found per library. Diversity metrics, including normalized Shannon-Wiener and Chao1, were computed in VDJtools after downsampling to 5000 UMI-labeled TRB molecules per sample. For the central five CDR3 residues, VDJtools calculated physicochemical properties weighted by clonotype size, namely interaction energy, strength, volume and Kidera factor 4. TCRdb reprocessed the reads into one record per CDR3 protein sequence, lacking DNA. The authors' filters were not applied to this entry. This sample's clone table shows around 40,000 distinct CDR3 sequences. Approximately 14% of the sample goes to the ten largest clones.

The investigation overall reported the following: Freshly isolated PBMCs were used for most assays because CXCR3 expression went down partially after cryopreservation. TRBV-TRBJ usage was similar between naive CXCR3-negative and CXCR3-positive cells from the same donor, while memory cells showed distinct patterns. Repertoire diversity was comparably high in both naive subsets but much lower in memory CD8+ T cells. Because surface CD5, which has been linked to self-reactivity in mice, was comparable between naive subsets, TCR interaction strength was also inferred from TRB CDR3 physicochemical properties.

Taken from the germline V gene, the CDR1 and CDR2 loops are MGHRA and YSYEKL. From the cysteine up to the phenylalanine, the CDR3 has a length of 14 residues. The DNA is unrecorded. The sequence links TRBV4-1 to TRBJ1-2; TCRdb calls TRBD1, which cannot be checked without DNA. The clonotype comes from a human donor in good health. Some clones in this sample may be carry-over from other donors' samples. The sample was memory CD8+ T cells from blood. Read against the paper, the sample's cell subset or site label means: conventional CD8+ memory T cells (TMEM), sorted as controls. The CDR3 corresponds to CASSQVRGDYGYTF.